A selection of T cell receptor beta chains follows, all from one sample in a study of T cell responses to AZD1222 COVID-19 vaccine. The method was immunoSEQ multiplex PCR; TCRdb's version includes in-frame clones alone and lacks a portion of them. The sample contains roughly 200,000 clones, over 85% of which appear only once. This sample comprised peripheral blood, obtained 28 days after the second dose of the MenACWY control vaccine. The receptors originated from an adult who received the MenACWY meningococcal vaccine as a control. Both conserved end residues are part of each CDR3. A D gene is named only where the DNA matches it firmly. Size is stated for part of the rows, as once, few or many counts, or as a class when the clone is expanded.

clone size | J gene | V gene | D gene | CDR3 DNA | CDR3 protein
. | TRBJ1-1 | TRBV18 | . | TGTGCCAGCTCAGACCAGGGTAGGACTGAAGCTTTCTTT | CASSDQGRTEAFF
. | TRBJ1-3 | TRBV30 | . | TGTGCCGGGGGCAGGGCTGGAAACACCATATATTTT | CAGGRAGNTIYF
. | TRBJ2-7 | TRBV27 | . | TGTGCCAGCGGGGTAGGTCTCTACGAGCAGTACTTC | CASGVGLYEQYF
. | TRBJ1-4 | TRBV19 | . | TGTGCCAGTAGCAACCGGGAAAGGAGGGAAAAACTGTTTTTT | CASSNRERREKLFF
. | TRBJ1-1 | TRBV7-9 | . | TGTGCCAGCAGCTTAGCGGGCGGATTTCTCACTGAAGCTTTCTTT | CASSLAGGFLTEAFF
. | TRBJ1-6 | TRBV5-1 | TRBD1 | TGCGCCAGCAGCGCGGGGACAGAGAGGAATTCACCCCTCCACTTT | CASSAGTERNSPLHF
. | TRBJ1-2 | TRBV28 | TRBD1 | TGTGCCAGCAGTTTGAGGGGACAGAGATTCTATGGCTACACCTTC | CASSLRGQRFYGYTF
. | TRBJ2-1 | TRBV19 | TRBD1 | TGTGCCAGTAGTAGGGACAGGGGGGCCTACAATGAGCAGTTCTTC | CASSRDRGAYNEQFF
. | TRBJ2-3 | TRBV6-5 | TRBD1 | TGTGCCAGCAGGGGACAGATCACAGATACGCAGTATTTT | CASRGQITDTQYF
. | TRBJ2-7 | TRBV13 | . | TGTGCCAGCAACCGAGGGTCGACAGACACCTACGAGCAGTACTTC | CASNRGSTDTYEQYF
. | TRBJ1-3 | TRBV7-2 | . | TGTGCCAGCAGCACCGGAACGGGAAACACCATATATTTT | CASSTGTGNTIYF
. | TRBJ1-1 | TRBV12-3/TRBV12-4 | . | TGTGCCAGCAGCCCCTATGGGAGCTTTGAAGCTTTCTTT | CASSPYGSFEAFF
. | TRBJ2-5 | TRBV2 | . | TGTGCCAGCAGTGAACAGGACTCTTATGGAAAGACCCAGTACTTC | CASSEQDSYGKTQYF
. | TRBJ1-1 | TRBV27 | . | TGTGCCAGCAGTTTTCTGGGCGGGAACACTGAAGCTTTCTTT | CASSFLGGNTEAFF
. | TRBJ1-4 | TRBV3-1/TRBV3-2 | TRBD1 | TGTGCCAGCAGCCATCTCGGGACAGGGGTGGAAAAACTGTTTTTT | CASSHLGTGVEKLFF
. | TRBJ1-2 | TRBV6-1 | TRBD1 | TGTGCCAGCAGTGAATTACAGGGGGCTTTCTATGGCTACACCTTC | CASSELQGAFYGYTF
. | TRBJ2-1 | TRBV9 | . | TGTGCCAGCAGCGCAGGGGCCCTGGATGAGCAGTTCTTC | CASSAGALDEQFF
. | TRBJ1-2 | TRBV12-3/TRBV12-4 | . | TGTGCCAGCAGCCCCAGCCTTTTTAGCTACACCTTC | CASSPSLFSYTF
. | TRBJ1-1 | TRBV7-2 | . | TGTGCCAGCAGCCAAGAAATGAACACTGAAGCTTTCTTT | CASSQEMNTEAFF
once | TRBJ2-5 | TRBV7-8 | . | TGTGCCAGCAGCTTAAAACCCGCAGTTCTTCAAGAGACCCAGTACTTC | CASSLKPAVLQETQYF
. | TRBJ2-5 | TRBV7-2 | TRBD1 | TGTGCCAGCAGGCAGACAGGGGGCCAAGAGACCCAGTACTTC | CASRQTGGQETQYF
. | TRBJ1-3 | TRBV28 | . | TGTGCCAGCACTCCCCGGGGGCACCTCCGGGGAAACACCATATATTTT | CASTPRGHLRGNTIYF
. | TRBJ2-7 | TRBV6-5 | . | TGTGCCAGCAGTCCGGGACTTTACGAGCAGTACTTC | CASSPGLYEQYF
. | TRBJ2-7 | TRBV6-5 | . | TGTGCCAGCAGTCATGACCTCTACGAGCAGTACTTC | CASSHDLYEQYF
. | TRBJ2-7 | TRBV6-5 | TRBD1 | TGTGCCAGCAGTTACTCCGGGACAGGGTCCTACGAGCAGTACTTC | CASSYSGTGSYEQYF
. | TRBJ1-6 | TRBV27 | TRBD1 | TGTGCCAGCAGCCGTCCCGGGACAGGGTATAATTCACCCCTCCACTTT | CASSRPGTGYNSPLHF
. | TRBJ1-2 | TRBV3-1/TRBV3-2 | TRBD1 | TGTGCCAGCAGCCGGGACAGAAGGTATGGCTACACCTTC | CASSRDRRYGYTF
. | TRBJ1-2 | TRBV10-1 | . | TGCGCCAGCAGTGGAGGTCGGGGCTACACCTTC | CASSGGRGYTF
. | TRBJ2-7 | TRBV7-2 | . | TGTGCCAGCAGCCCCCAAGACGGGGGCTCCTACGAGCAGTACTTC | CASSPQDGGSYEQYF
. | TRBJ2-2 | TRBV7-9 | . | TGTGCCAGCAGCTTAAGTGGGGCGAACACCGGGGAGCTGTTTTTT | CASSLSGANTGELFF
. | TRBJ1-2 | TRBV18 | TRBD1 | TGTGCCAGCTCACCCAACGGACAGGACTATGGCTACACCTTC | CASSPNGQDYGYTF
. | TRBJ1-2 | TRBV6-1 | TRBD1 | TGTGCCAGCAGCGAATTCGGGACAGGGGGAACTAACTATGGCTACACCTTC | CASSEFGTGGTNYGYTF
few | TRBJ1-5 | TRBV2 | . | TGTGCCAGCAGCCCGGACCTCCCTGGGAATCAGCCCCAGCATTTT | CASSPDLPGNQPQHF
. | TRBJ2-7 | TRBV7-9 | TRBD2 | TGTGCCAGCAGCTCCACCAGGACTAGCGGGGGGGAAACCTACGAGCAGTACTTC | CASSSTRTSGGETYEQYF
. | TRBJ1-3 | TRBV7-8 | . | TGTGCCAGCAGCCCGGGACGGATCTACTCTGGAAACACCATATATTTT | CASSPGRIYSGNTIYF
. | TRBJ2-5 | TRBV6-5 | . | TGTGCCAGCAGTTACTCTGCAGGGCGACTCCAAGAGACCCAGTACTTC | CASSYSAGRLQETQYF